The rows below give T cell receptor beta chains drawn from one sample of a study of T-cell memory formation after mild COVID-19. TCRdb re-analysed the 5' RACE reads in MiXCR, keeping a single row per CDR3 protein. The table shows under 650,000 distinct CDR3 sequences, with approximately 18% occurring only once. Sequenced material: PBMCs or a T cell subset sorted from them (not recorded which). These receptors were collected from an adult woman who had mild COVID-19 (a few samples of this study predate the infection). Cell type and time point are not known. CDR3s include the opening cysteine and the closing phenylalanine or tryptophan. D genes are given only for firm matches. Clone size is given for some rows only: seen once, a few or many times, or a class if the clone is expanded.

j_call clone_size v_call d_call cdr3_aa cdr3_nt
TRBJ2-1 few TRBV5-1 . CASSLASRSEQFF TGCGCCAGCAGCTTAGCTAGCAGAAGTGAGCAGTTCTTC
TRBJ1-2 . TRBV13 . CASSVVGGNYGYTF TGTGCCAGCAGTGTGGTAGGCGGGAACTATGGCTACACCTTC
TRBJ2-7 few TRBV5-1 . CASTRPETSYEQYF TGCGCCAGCACCCGGCCGGAGACAAGCTACGAGCAGTACTTC
TRBJ2-6 . TRBV7-9 . CASNRDSGANVLTF TGTGCCAGCAACCGGGACTCTGGGGCCAACGTCCTGACTTTC
TRBJ2-5 . TRBV7-9 TRBD2 CASSHQNAGTRKTRLTQYF TGTGCCAGCAGCCATCAGAACGCCGGGACTAGGAAAACCCGGTTGACCCAGTACTTC
TRBJ2-1 few TRBV24-1 . CATSDRPLYNEQFF TGTGCCACCAGTGATCGCCCGTTATACAATGAGCAGTTCTTC
TRBJ1-1 . TRBV12-3/TRBV12-4 . CASSPVRQGAEAFF TGTGCCAGCAGCCCCGTGAGGCAAGGGGCTGAAGCTTTCTTT
TRBJ2-6 . TRBV7-9 . CASRYEGANVLTF TGTGCCAGCAGGTATGAGGGAGCCAACGTCCTGACTTTC
TRBJ2-6 . TRBV5-1 TRBD1 CASSLWTGGNSRANVLTF TGCGCCAGCAGCTTGTGGACAGGGGGCAATTCTCGGGCCAACGTCCTGACTTTC
TRBJ2-3 few TRBV6-5 . CASSLTPLGTAHTQYF TGTGCCAGCAGTTTAACACCGCTCGGGACGGCCCATACGCAGTATTTT
TRBJ1-2 few TRBV6-2/TRBV6-3 TRBD1 CASSYPGTANYGYTF TGTGCCAGCAGTTACCCCGGGACAGCGAACTATGGCTACACCTTC
TRBJ1-1 few TRBV4-1 . CASSLDSSDTEAFF TGCGCCAGCAGCCTGGACAGTTCTGACACTGAAGCTTTCTTT
TRBJ2-3 . TRBV6-5 TRBD2 CASSYSRSGTSTDTQYF TGTGCCAGCAGTTACTCGAGAAGCGGGACTAGCACAGATACGCAGTATTTT
TRBJ1-1 . TRBV24-1 . CATSGPPGGTEAFF TGTGCCACCAGTGGGCCCCCCGGGGGAACTGAAGCTTTCTTT
TRBJ1-1 few TRBV5-1 TRBD1 CASSHGQGANTEAFF TGCGCCAGCAGCCATGGACAGGGGGCTAACACTGAAGCTTTCTTT
TRBJ2-2 . TRBV19 . CATKGPRQPRLSGELFF TGTGCCACCAAGGGACCAAGACAGCCGCGGTTGAGCGGGGAGCTGTTTTTT
TRBJ1-1 few TRBV5-1 TRBD1 CASRYGDRRNTEAFF TGCGCCAGCAGATACGGGGACAGGCGGAACACTGAAGCTTTCTTT
TRBJ1-3 . TRBV29-1 . CSVEAVGTIYF TGCAGCGTTGAAGCGGTGGGCACCATATATTTT
TRBJ1-5 few TRBV5-6 . CASSTLGGEGSNQPQHF TGTGCCAGCAGCACCCTGGGTGGGGAGGGGAGCAATCAGCCCCAGCATTTT
TRBJ1-5 . TRBV19 . CASSNNQPQHF TGTGCCAGTAGTAACAATCAGCCCCAGCATTTT
TRBJ2-1 . TRBV5-1 TRBD1 CASIRDSSYNEQFF TGCGCCAGCATTCGGGACAGCTCCTACAATGAGCAGTTCTTC
TRBJ2-3 few TRBV15 TRBD1 CATSRETGGNTQYF TGTGCCACCAGCAGAGAGACAGGGGGCAATACGCAGTATTTT
TRBJ2-6 . TRBV7-6 TRBD1 CASSLAGQGASGANVLTF TGTGCCAGCAGCTTAGCCGGACAGGGGGCGTCCGGGGCCAACGTCCTGACTTTC
TRBJ2-1 many TRBV4-3 . CASSQGFGSRGRIMRQFF TGCGCCAGCAGCCAAGGATTCGGGTCGCGGGGCCGCATAATGAGGCAGTTCTTC
TRBJ1-4 few TRBV2 . CASSEGGIIGEKLFF TGTGCCAGCAGTGAGGGAGGGATTATCGGTGAAAAACTGTTTTTT
TRBJ2-1 many TRBV5-1 TRBD1 CASSAGQTGDKVNEQFF TGCGCCAGCAGCGCCGGACAGACAGGGGACAAGGTCAATGAGCAGTTCTTC
TRBJ2-5 few TRBV7-2 TRBD2 CASSFAFSSGGAPGTQYF TGTGCCAGCAGCTTTGCCTTCAGTAGCGGGGGGGCCCCTGGGACCCAGTACTTC
TRBJ1-5 few TRBV12-3/TRBV12-4 . CASSAGPYSNQPQHF TGTGCCAGCAGTGCGGGGCCATATAGCAATCAGCCCCAGCATTTT
TRBJ2-1 many TRBV3-1 . CASSQDGGSYNEQFF TGTGCCAGCAGCCAAGATGGGGGGTCCTACAATGAGCAGTTCTTC
TRBJ2-7 few TRBV29-1 . CSVDAGYEQYF TGCAGCGTTGACGCGGGTTACGAGCAGTACTTC
TRBJ2-7 few TRBV6-5 TRBD1 CASSGTAYHPYEQYF TGTGCCAGCAGCGGGACAGCCTACCACCCCTACGAGCAGTACTTC
TRBJ2-3 . TRBV7-2 . CASSLWRASTDTQYF TGTGCCAGCAGCCTCTGGCGAGCTAGCACAGATACGCAGTATTTT
TRBJ1-1 . TRBV7-9 . CASSLNRAAEAFF TGTGCCAGCAGCCTAAACCGGGCAGCTGAAGCTTTCTTT
TRBJ2-3 . TRBV18 TRBD2 CASSPPRKGLAGTDTQYF TGTGCCAGCTCACCACCACGAAAAGGACTAGCGGGAACAGATACGCAGTATTTT
TRBJ2-1 many TRBV6-5 . CASTIRGGNEQFF TGTGCCAGCACCATAAGGGGTGGGAATGAGCAGTTCTTC
TRBJ2-7 few TRBV14 TRBD2 CASSQEPPSGRLEQYF TGTGCCAGCAGCCAAGAACCGCCTAGCGGGAGGCTCGAGCAGTACTTC
TRBJ2-1 . TRBV19 . CASSIDLPGEQFF TGTGCCAGTAGTATAGATCTCCCCGGTGAGCAGTTCTTC
TRBJ2-3 few TRBV5-1 . CASSPEVDTQYF TGCGCCAGCAGCCCGGAGGTCGATACGCAGTATTTT
TRBJ1-2 . TRBV20-1 TRBD1 CSATQGGGFTYGYTF TGCAGTGCGACCCAGGGGGGAGGCTTTACCTATGGCTACACCTTC
TRBJ2-7 . TRBV30 . CAWSVRGNRGEQYF TGTGCCTGGAGTGTAAGGGGGAATCGCGGCGAGCAGTACTTC